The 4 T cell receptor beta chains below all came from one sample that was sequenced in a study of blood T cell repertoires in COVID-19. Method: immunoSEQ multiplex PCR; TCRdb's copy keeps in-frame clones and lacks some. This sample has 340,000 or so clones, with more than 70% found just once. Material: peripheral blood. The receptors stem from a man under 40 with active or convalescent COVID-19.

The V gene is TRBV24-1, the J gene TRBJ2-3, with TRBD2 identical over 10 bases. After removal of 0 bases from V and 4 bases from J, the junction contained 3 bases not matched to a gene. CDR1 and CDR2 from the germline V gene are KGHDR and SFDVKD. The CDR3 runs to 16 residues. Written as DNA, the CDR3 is TGTGCCACCAGTGATTTGGTAGCGGGAGGACCAGATACGCAGTATTTT. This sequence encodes CATSDLVAGGPDTQYF.

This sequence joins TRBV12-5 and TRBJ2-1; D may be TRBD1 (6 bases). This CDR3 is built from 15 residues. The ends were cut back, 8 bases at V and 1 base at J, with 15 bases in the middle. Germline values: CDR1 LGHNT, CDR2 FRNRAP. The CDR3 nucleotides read TGTGCTAGTTCCGGGACAATAAGGTCCTACAATGAGCAGTTCTTC. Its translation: CASSGTIRSYNEQFF.

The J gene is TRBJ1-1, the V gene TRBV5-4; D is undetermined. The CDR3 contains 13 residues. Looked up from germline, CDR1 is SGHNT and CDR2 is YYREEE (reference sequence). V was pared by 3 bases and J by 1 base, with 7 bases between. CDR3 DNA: TGTGCCAGCAGCTACACACAGAACACTGAAGCTTTCTTT. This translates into CASSYTQNTEAFF.

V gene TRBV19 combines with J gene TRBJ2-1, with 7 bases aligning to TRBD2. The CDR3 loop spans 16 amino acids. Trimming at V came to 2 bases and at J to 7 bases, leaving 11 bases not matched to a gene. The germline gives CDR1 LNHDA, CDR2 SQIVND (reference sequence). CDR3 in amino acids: CASSISGAGVRNEQFF. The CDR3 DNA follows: TGTGCCAGTAGTATATCTGGGGCGGGAGTTCGAAATGAGCAGTTCTTC.